A selection of T cell receptor beta chains follows, all from one sample in a study of STAT5B mutations in CD4+ large granular lymphocyte leukemia. Profiled with immunoSEQ multiplex PCR; TCRdb holds only in-frame clones, not every one. The sample holds around 30,000 clones, over 60% seen once. Material: CD4+ T cells from blood buffy coats. These receptor sequences come from a human donor in good health. CDR3s include the opening cysteine and the closing phenylalanine or tryptophan. Fields, in order: J gene, V gene, CDR3 length, clone size, D gene, CDR3 protein, CDR3 DNA. A D gene is named only where the DNA matches it firmly. Only some rows state a clone size, as once, few, many or a class for expanded clones.

J gene: TRBJ2-1; V gene: TRBV4-3; CDR3 length: 16; clone size: NA; D gene: NA; CDR3 protein: CASSQDGPSRGNEQFF; CDR3 DNA: TGCGCCAGCAGCCAAGATGGACCGAGTAGGGGCAATGAGCAGTTCTTC
J gene: TRBJ2-7; V gene: TRBV7-2; CDR3 length: 15; clone size: NA; D gene: NA; CDR3 protein: CASKLGLGSSYEQYF; CDR3 DNA: TGTGCCAGCAAATTGGGACTGGGAAGCTCCTACGAGCAGTACTTC
J gene: TRBJ2-7; V gene: TRBV27; CDR3 length: 16; clone size: NA; D gene: TRBD2; CDR3 protein: CASSLIGTSGSYEQYF; CDR3 DNA: TGTGCCAGCAGTTTGATAGGGACTAGCGGGAGTTACGAGCAGTACTTC
J gene: TRBJ2-2; V gene: TRBV5-6; CDR3 length: 16; clone size: NA; D gene: TRBD1; CDR3 protein: CASSRWTGKNTGELFF; CDR3 DNA: TGTGCCAGCAGCCGATGGACAGGGAAGAACACCGGGGAGCTGTTTTTT
J gene: TRBJ1-1; V gene: TRBV6-6; CDR3 length: 12; clone size: NA; D gene: NA; CDR3 protein: CASSYGGIEAFF; CDR3 DNA: TGTGCCAGCAGTTATGGGGGGATTGAAGCTTTCTTT
J gene: TRBJ1-2; V gene: TRBV11-2; CDR3 length: 15; clone size: NA; D gene: NA; CDR3 protein: CASSSSPGQNYGYTF; CDR3 DNA: TGTGCCAGCAGCTCTAGCCCGGGACAAAACTATGGCTACACCTTC
J gene: TRBJ2-5; V gene: TRBV30; CDR3 length: 13; clone size: NA; D gene: NA; CDR3 protein: CAWSIIRQETQYF; CDR3 DNA: TGTGCCTGGAGTATCATTAGACAAGAGACCCAGTACTTC
J gene: TRBJ1-2; V gene: TRBV7-2; CDR3 length: 15; clone size: NA; D gene: TRBD1; CDR3 protein: CASSLAHRQGGSYTF; CDR3 DNA: TGTGCCAGCAGCTTAGCCCATAGACAGGGTGGGAGCTACACCTTC
J gene: TRBJ2-2; V gene: TRBV19; CDR3 length: 17; clone size: few; D gene: TRBD1; CDR3 protein: CASSPLSRQGASGELFF; CDR3 DNA: TGTGCCAGTAGCCCCTTATCGAGACAGGGGGCCTCCGGGGAGCTGTTTTTT
J gene: TRBJ2-1; V gene: TRBV7-2; CDR3 length: 17; clone size: NA; D gene: TRBD2; CDR3 protein: CASSLNWGSGRYNEQFF; CDR3 DNA: TGTGCCAGCAGCTTAAATTGGGGTAGCGGGAGGTACAATGAGCAGTTCTTC
J gene: TRBJ2-2; V gene: TRBV7-9; CDR3 length: 16; clone size: NA; D gene: TRBD1; CDR3 protein: CASSLVRQGNTGELFF; CDR3 DNA: TGTGCCAGCAGCTTAGTTCGACAGGGGAACACCGGGGAGCTGTTTTTT
J gene: TRBJ2-6; V gene: TRBV4-1; CDR3 length: 14; clone size: few; D gene: NA; CDR3 protein: CASGQPHTANVLTF; CDR3 DNA: TGCGCCAGCGGACAACCCCATACAGCCAACGTCCTGACTTTC
J gene: TRBJ2-1; V gene: TRBV7-9; CDR3 length: 12; clone size: NA; D gene: NA; CDR3 protein: CASSLRTSEQFF; CDR3 DNA: TGTGCCAGCAGCTTACGGACTTCGGAGCAGTTCTTC
J gene: TRBJ1-1; V gene: TRBV28; CDR3 length: 14; clone size: NA; D gene: NA; CDR3 protein: CASSLSTGGTEAFF; CDR3 DNA: TGTGCCAGCAGTCTTTCCACAGGAGGCACTGAAGCTTTCTTT
J gene: TRBJ1-2; V gene: TRBV11-2; CDR3 length: 12; clone size: NA; D gene: NA; CDR3 protein: CASSLEQGGYTF; CDR3 DNA: TGTGCCAGCAGCTTAGAACAGGGAGGCTACACCTTC
J gene: TRBJ2-7; V gene: TRBV6-5; CDR3 length: 14; clone size: NA; D gene: TRBD2; CDR3 protein: CASSYGGRNHEQYF; CDR3 DNA: TGTGCCAGCAGTTACGGCGGGAGGAACCACGAGCAGTACTTC
J gene: TRBJ2-3; V gene: TRBV2; CDR3 length: 14; clone size: NA; D gene: NA; CDR3 protein: CASKRGTASDTQYF; CDR3 DNA: TGTGCCAGCAAGCGGGGGACAGCCTCAGATACGCAGTATTTT
J gene: TRBJ2-7; V gene: TRBV29-1; CDR3 length: 13; clone size: few; D gene: NA; CDR3 protein: CSVDSGLLGEQYF; CDR3 DNA: TGCAGCGTTGACTCGGGACTCTTGGGCGAGCAGTACTTC
J gene: TRBJ1-5; V gene: TRBV18; CDR3 length: 15; clone size: NA; D gene: NA; CDR3 protein: CASSRTENSNQPQHF; CDR3 DNA: TGTGCCAGCTCGCGGACAGAGAATAGCAATCAGCCCCAGCATTTT
J gene: TRBJ1-6; V gene: TRBV29-1; CDR3 length: 14; clone size: NA; D gene: NA; CDR3 protein: CSVRTTKNNSPLHF; CDR3 DNA: TGCAGCGTACGGACAACAAAGAATAATTCACCCCTCCACTTT
J gene: TRBJ1-2; V gene: TRBV19; CDR3 length: 12; clone size: few; D gene: NA; CDR3 protein: CASRVGSHGYTF; CDR3 DNA: TGTGCCAGTCGTGTGGGTTCGCATGGCTACACCTTC
J gene: TRBJ2-3; V gene: TRBV5-6; CDR3 length: 16; clone size: NA; D gene: TRBD2; CDR3 protein: CASRRLASGNTDTQYF; CDR3 DNA: TGTGCCAGCCGCCGGCTCGCTAGCGGGAACACAGATACGCAGTATTTT
J gene: TRBJ2-5; V gene: TRBV5-6; CDR3 length: 15; clone size: NA; D gene: TRBD2; CDR3 protein: CASSLVAGGHETQYF; CDR3 DNA: TGTGCCAGCAGCTTGGTAGCGGGAGGTCACGAGACCCAGTACTTC
J gene: TRBJ1-2; V gene: TRBV28; CDR3 length: 15; clone size: NA; D gene: NA; CDR3 protein: CASSLGAVGNYGYTF; CDR3 DNA: TGTGCCAGCAGTTTAGGGGCAGTGGGGAACTATGGCTACACCTTC
J gene: TRBJ2-5; V gene: TRBV7-7; CDR3 length: 14; clone size: NA; D gene: NA; CDR3 protein: CASSPGVGSETQYF; CDR3 DNA: TGTGCTAGCAGCCCTGGAGTTGGGAGTGAGACCCAGTACTTC
J gene: TRBJ2-7; V gene: TRBV5-1; CDR3 length: 12; clone size: NA; D gene: NA; CDR3 protein: CASSLADYEQYF; CDR3 DNA: TGCGCCAGCAGCTTGGCGGACTACGAGCAGTACTTC
J gene: TRBJ2-1; V gene: TRBV15; CDR3 length: 14; clone size: NA; D gene: NA; CDR3 protein: CATSRDGGNNEQFF; CDR3 DNA: TGTGCCACCAGCAGAGATGGGGGGAACAATGAGCAGTTCTTC
J gene: TRBJ1-5; V gene: TRBV7-8; CDR3 length: 15; clone size: NA; D gene: TRBD1; CDR3 protein: CASSPDRAWDQPQHF; CDR3 DNA: TGTGCCAGCAGCCCGGACAGGGCTTGGGATCAGCCCCAGCATTTT
J gene: TRBJ1-4; V gene: TRBV5-1; CDR3 length: 16; clone size: once; D gene: NA; CDR3 protein: CASSLRMGFTNEKLFF; CDR3 DNA: TGCGCCAGCAGCTTGAGGATGGGGTTCACTAATGAAAAACTGTTTTTT
J gene: TRBJ1-4; V gene: TRBV29-1; CDR3 length: 12; clone size: few; D gene: NA; CDR3 protein: CSGEGDNEKLFF; CDR3 DNA: TGCAGCGGTGAGGGGGATAATGAAAAACTGTTTTTT
J gene: TRBJ1-2; V gene: TRBV29-1; CDR3 length: 11; clone size: few; D gene: TRBD1; CDR3 protein: CSASTGGGYTF; CDR3 DNA: TGCAGCGCGTCGACAGGGGGTGGCTACACCTTC
J gene: TRBJ2-5; V gene: TRBV29-1; CDR3 length: 12; clone size: NA; D gene: TRBD2; CDR3 protein: CSARTSSQTQYF; CDR3 DNA: TGCAGCGCCCGGACTAGCTCCCAGACCCAGTACTTC
J gene: TRBJ2-7; V gene: TRBV11-2; CDR3 length: 15; clone size: NA; D gene: NA; CDR3 protein: CASSLKGAGPYEQYF; CDR3 DNA: TGTGCCAGCAGCTTAAAAGGGGCAGGGCCCTACGAGCAGTACTTC
J gene: TRBJ2-7; V gene: TRBV27; CDR3 length: 12; clone size: NA; D gene: NA; CDR3 protein: CASSPFSYEQYF; CDR3 DNA: TGTGCCAGCAGTCCCTTCTCCTACGAGCAGTACTTC
J gene: TRBJ2-7; V gene: TRBV18; CDR3 length: 14; clone size: NA; D gene: NA; CDR3 protein: CASSPAGTAYEQYF; CDR3 DNA: TGTGCCAGCTCACCCGCCGGGACGGCCTACGAGCAGTACTTC
J gene: TRBJ2-2; V gene: TRBV7-6; CDR3 length: 15; clone size: NA; D gene: NA; CDR3 protein: CASSLRGGVNVELFF; CDR3 DNA: TGTGCCAGCAGCTTACGGGGCGGCGTCAATGTGGAGCTGTTTTTT